The 10 T cell receptor beta chains below were found in one sample sequenced in a study of Graves' ophthalmopathy and Graves' hyperthyroidism. Transcripts of RNA were the source for amplifying TCR beta CDR3 regions. After a first-round RT-PCR with HTBI primers, a second-round multiplex PCR was run. TCRdb ran MiXCR on the multiplex PCR reads and lists one entry per CDR3 protein. The table shows about 550,000 distinct CDR3 sequences, with roughly 40% occurring only once. Sequencing was carried out using peripheral blood or thyroid tissue (not recorded which). The receptors shown here come from an adult man with Graves' hyperthyroidism.

The table lists this clonotype with many counts. This sequence joins TRBV6-5 and TRBJ2-5, with D uncertain. Trimming stripped 3 bases from V and 3 bases from J, with 8 bases between. CDR1 MNHEY and CDR2 SVGAGI come from the germline V gene. The CDR3 consists of 13 residues. CDR3 amino acids: CASSYGWEETQYF. The CDR3 nucleotides are TGTGCCAGCAGTTATGGATGGGAAGAGACCCAGTACTTC.

A word on this clonotype: A single base separates this from a much larger clone, so it may be a read error. The V gene is TRBV2, the J gene TRBJ2-5; no definite D call. CDR3 length equals 15 residues. CDR1 SNHLY and CDR2 FYNNEI come from the germline V gene. Trimming left V 2 bases short and J 4 bases short, with 14 bases between. The CDR3 DNA reads as TGTGCCAGCAGTGAAACCAGCGTGAGATTAGAGACCCAGTACTTC. It specifies CASSETSVRLETQYF.

This chain links TRBV25-1 with TRBJ2-2, with TRBD2 matching 14 bases. J lost 9 bases, V lost 6 bases, and 12 bases had no gene match. Germline CDR1 reads MGHDK; CDR2 reads SYGVNS. The CDR3 covers 17 residues. The CDR3: CASRGSGTSGSSWELFF. The CDR3 nucleotides are TGTGCCAGCAGGGGGTCCGGGACTAGCGGGAGTAGTTGGGAGCTGTTTTTT.

This clonotype has at least ten counts. The chain uses TRBV12-3 or TRBV12-4 and TRBJ2-5; tentative D call: TRBD2 (6 bases). Trimming removed 6 bases at V and 0 bases at J, with 8 bases between. CDR3 length equals 13 residues. The CDR3 here is CASRGDYQETQYF. The CDR3 DNA sequence: TGTGCCAGCAGGGGGGACTACCAAGAGACCCAGTACTTC.

The rearrangement uses TRBV10-3 and TRBJ1-2; D unclear. Germline-derived CDR1 and CDR2 are ENHRY and SYGVKD. Trimming removed 3 bases at V and 12 bases at J, with 17 bases between. The CDR3 consists of 13 residues. As DNA, the CDR3 is TGTGCCATCAGTGAAAGGACGTGCTCTGGAAACACCTTC. It is translated as CAISERTCSGNTF.

This clonotype was detected ten times or more. The chain couples TRBV5-6 to TRBJ1-1; the D gene is possibly TRBD1 (5 bases). With 0 bases removed from V and 0 bases from J, the gap between germline ends came to 9 bases. CDR1 is SGHDT, CDR2 YYEEEE, per germline. The CDR3 extends over 15 amino acids. This chain's CDR3 is CASSLGTLLNTEAFF. The CDR3 DNA sequence: TGTGCCAGCAGCTTGGGGACACTACTGAACACTGAAGCTTTCTTT.

The rearrangement joins TRBV29-1 to TRBJ2-7; perhaps TRBD2 as D (5 bases). The germline V gene has CDR1 SQVTM and CDR2 ANQGSEA. V lost 4 bases and J lost 5, with 12 bases in between. CDR3 size: 12 residues. The CDR3 here is CSVGASGNEQYF. The CDR3, as DNA: TGCAGCGTTGGGGCCTCGGGGAACGAGCAGTACTTC.

This clonotype was counted at least ten times. The DNA for the CDR3 is TGTGCCACCAGCAGAGCCGGCCCCACCGGTGGCTACACCTTC. Its protein product is CATSRAGPTGGYTF. This chain connects TRBV15 to TRBJ1-2; D call uncertain. The CDR3 is 14 residues long. From germline, CDR1 is LNHNV and CDR2 YYDKDF (reference sequence). Trimming shortened V by 1 base and J by 7 bases, and 13 bases separated the two germline ends.

V usage is TRBV7-8 and J usage is TRBJ2-7, with TRBD2 identical over 9 bases. CDR1 is SGHVS, CDR2 FQNEAQ, per germline. Trimming at V came to 7 bases and at J to 0 bases, leaving 7 bases not matched to a gene. The CDR3 runs 15 residues. The CDR3 DNA follows: TGTGCCAGCACATGGTCTAGCGGGGCCTCCTACGAGCAGTACTTC. Amino acids: CASTWSSGASYEQYF. Using reference TRBV7-8 and TRBJ2-7 for the parts outside the CDR3, the full variable domain is GAGVSQSPRYKVAKRGQDVALRCDPISGHVSLFWYQQALGQGPEFLTYFQNEAQLDKSGLPSDRFFAERPEGSVSTLKIQRTQQEDSAVYLCASTWSSGASYEQYFGPGTRLTVT.

Many counts were recorded for this clonotype. A much larger clone differs by one base, so this may be a read error. This chain uses TRBV10-3 with TRBJ1-2; TRBD1 aligns across 12 bases. Germline values: CDR1 ENHRY, CDR2 SYGVKD. With V trimmed by 8 bases and J by 3 bases, 10 bases remained unmatched. The CDR3 has 16 amino acids. The CDR3 region is CAIGGTGGAEDYGYTF. The CDR3 coding sequence is TGTGCCATCGGGGGGACAGGGGGCGCGGAAGACTATGGCTACACCTTC.